Following are 29 T cell receptor beta chains from one sample sequenced in a study of cytomegalovirus exposure and HLA in healthy donors. In the PCR, 60 Vbeta and 13 Jbeta primers were used. The assay was immunoSEQ multiplex PCR, and TCRdb's table has in-frame clones only and misses some. The data contain about 170,000 clones, about three quarters of them singletons. The sequenced sample was PBMCs. All receptors come from a girl between 10 and 17 years old in good health and CMV-seronegative.

This clone was recorded once. In DNA form, the CDR3 reads TGTGCCAGCAGACCCGGTACGGCGGCAAGTTCCTACGAGCAGTACTTC. Translation gives CASRPGTAASSYEQYF. This chain joins TRBV28 and TRBJ2-7; D remains unclear. The CDR3 contains 16 residues. Trimming removed 6 bases from V and 1 base from J, with 19 bases in between. CDR1 is MDHEN and CDR2 is SYDVKM in the germline V gene.

V usage is TRBV7-9 and J usage is TRBJ2-1; 8 bases agree with TRBD1. The CDR3 has 16 residues. V dropped 5 bases and J dropped 0; count of bases not matched to a gene: 6. Germline-derived CDR1 and CDR2 are SEHNR and FQNEAQ (reference sequence). The CDR3 loop is CASSPRDRSSYNEQFF. CDR3 in DNA: TGTGCCAGCAGCCCGCGGGACAGGAGCTCCTACAATGAGCAGTTCTTC.

The J gene is TRBJ1-4, the V gene TRBV18; no reliable D call. CDR1 KGHSH and CDR2 LQKENI come from the germline V gene. The V gene lost 4 bases and the J gene lost 2 bases, with 11 bases spanning the gap. The CDR3 consists of 15 residues. CDR3 sequence (DNA): TGTGCCAGCTCACTCCCCACGGTGACTAATGAAAAACTGTTTTTT. Its translation is CASSLPTVTNEKLFF.

The chain joins TRBV2 to TRBJ1-5, with 9 bases that match TRBD1. Looked up from germline, CDR1 is SNHLY and CDR2 is FYNNEI. This CDR3 contains 17 residues. With V trimmed by 5 bases and J by 0 bases, 8 bases remained unmatched. The DNA for the CDR3 is TGTGCCAGCAGTCCCCGGGACAGGGACAATAGCAATCAGCCCCAGCATTTT. Its protein is CASSPRDRDNSNQPQHF.

The CDR3 coding sequence is TGCAGCGTTGAAGGGACTAGCGGGGGGGAAATCTACGAGCAGTACTTC. It yields the protein CSVEGTSGGEIYEQYF. This sequence joins TRBV29-1 and TRBJ2-7; TRBD2 aligns across 15 bases. Germline CDR1 is SQVTM and CDR2 is ANQGSEA. J gave up 3 bases and V 1 base, and 4 bases lay outside the gene matches. This CDR3 comprises 16 residues.

The chain has TRBV19 and TRBJ1-5, with TRBD1 as a possible D gene (6 bases). With 3 bases removed from V and 0 bases from J, the gap between germline ends came to 12 bases. Germline assignment: CDR1 LNHDA and CDR2 SQIVND (reference sequence). This CDR3 spans 16 amino acids. CDR3 bases: TGTGCCAGTAGTATTGTAGGGGGTAATAGCAATCAGCCCCAGCATTTT. Protein: CASSIVGGNSNQPQHF. The full variable domain, completed using reference TRBV19 and TRBJ1-5, is DGGITQSPKYLFRKEGQNVTLSCEQNLNHDAMYWYRQDPGQGLRLIYYSQIVNDFQKGDIAEGYSVSREKKESFPLTVTSAQKNPTAFYLCASSIVGGNSNQPQHFGDGTRLSIL.

The DNA for the CDR3 is TGTGCCAGCAGTTACTCGCCCGCGGGGATAAGTCAGCCCCAGCATTTT. Its translation: CASSYSPAGISQPQHF. The gene calls are TRBV6-6 and TRBJ1-5; D unresolved. V lost 0 bases and J lost 6, with 15 bases in between. Germline CDR1 and CDR2: MNHNY and SVGAGI (reference sequence). CDR3 length: 16 amino acids.

V and J are TRBV10-1 and TRBJ2-7; 9 bases fit TRBD1. Looked up from germline, CDR1 is WNHNN and CDR2 is SYGVQD (reference sequence). Trimming took 0 bases from V and 6 from J; bases not matched to a gene: 9. The CDR3 totals 16 residues. CDR3 protein: CASSESGQGRFSEQYF. CDR3 bases: TGCGCCAGCAGTGAGTCGGGACAGGGACGGTTCAGCGAGCAGTACTTC.

This clone was observed a few times. This rearrangement joins TRBV6-6 to TRBJ2-7, with TRBD1 as a possible D gene (6 bases). V lost 8 bases and J 6 bases, leaving 20 bases between the germline ends. The CDR3 is 14 residues long. In germline, CDR1 is MNHNY, CDR2 SVGAGI (reference sequence). The CDR3 region is CASGFGTNEREQYF. Written as DNA, the CDR3 is TGTGCCAGCGGTTTCGGGACAAACGAGCGCGAGCAGTACTTC.

The rearrangement uses TRBV7-8 and TRBJ1-1, with D unresolved. Germline CDR1 is SGHVS and CDR2 is FQNEAQ. The CDR3 runs 13 residues. The V and J ends lost 2 bases and 1 base respectively, with 5 bases between them. The CDR3 DNA is TGTGCCAGCAGCTTATCCTGGAACACTGAAGCTTTCTTT. Translating gives CASSLSWNTEAFF.

V gene TRBV7-3 combines with J gene TRBJ1-2; 8 bases are shared with TRBD1. The trim removed 1 base at V and 6 bases at J, leaving 13 bases unmatched. From germline, CDR1 is SGHTA and CDR2 FQGTGA. This CDR3 comprises 17 residues. The CDR3 sequence: CASSLIGQGARQHGYTF. In nucleotides, the CDR3 is TGTGCCAGCAGCTTAATAGGCCAGGGGGCGCGTCAGCATGGCTACACCTTC.

This clone was seen a handful of times. The J gene is TRBJ1-3, the V gene TRBV7-8, with D possibly TRBD1 on 6 matching bases. The ends were cut back, 5 bases at V and 4 bases at J, with 21 bases in the middle. In germline, CDR1 is SGHVS, CDR2 FQNEAQ. The length of the CDR3 is 17 residues. This CDR3 is CASSPRQTGGYGNTIYF. The CDR3 DNA reads TGTGCCAGCAGCCCCCGCCAGACAGGCGGTTACGGAAACACCATATATTTT.

The chain has TRBV18 and TRBJ1-1, with 7 bases fitting TRBD1. The CDR3 totals 16 residues. Looked up from germline, CDR1 is KGHSH and CDR2 is LQKENI. The trim removed 5 bases at V and 0 bases at J, leaving 9 bases unmatched. The CDR3 nucleotides read TGTGCCAGCTCAAACCGGGACAGCTTTCTGAACACTGAAGCTTTCTTT. It translates to CASSNRDSFLNTEAFF.

The chain combines TRBV5-1 with TRBJ1-5, with 7 nucleotides matching TRBD1. The CDR3 runs 14 residues. V lost 4 bases and J lost 7; bases outside the gene matches: 8. Per the germline V gene, CDR1 is SGHRS and CDR2 is YFSETQ. The CDR3 protein is CASSPGTVKQPQHF. CDR3 bases: TGCGCCAGCAGCCCGGGGACAGTTAAACAGCCCCAGCATTTT.

The V gene is TRBV19, the J gene TRBJ1-2, with D possibly matching TRBD1 (6 bases). Looked up from germline, CDR1 is LNHDA and CDR2 is SQIVND (reference sequence). The CDR3 consists of 17 residues. Trimming took off 6 bases at V and 0 bases at J, with 20 bases between the two ends. The chain's CDR3 is CASRWGPGQVTNYGYTF. The CDR3 DNA reads as TGTGCCAGTAGATGGGGACCGGGACAAGTCACTAACTATGGCTACACCTTC.

This clone was found a few times. J is TRBJ2-1 and V is TRBV5-1; possibly TRBD2 for D (6 bases). Trimming removed 5 bases at V and 8 bases at J, with 17 bases between. This CDR3 contains 14 residues. The germline V gene encodes CDR1 SGHRS and CDR2 YFSETQ. This CDR3 reads CASSPRLVVDEQFF. DNA of the CDR3: TGCGCCAGCAGTCCGAGACTAGTGGTCGATGAGCAGTTCTTC.

In this sample, this clone turned up a few times. V usage is TRBV30 and J usage is TRBJ1-5, with 7 bases lining up with TRBD1. Germline CDR1 is GTSNPN and CDR2 is SVGIG (reference sequence). This CDR3 is built from 15 residues. The ends lost 2 bases at V and 2 bases at J; junction bases unmatched: 6. The CDR3: CAWSSDRDGNQPQHF. DNA of the CDR3: TGTGCCTGGAGTTCCGACAGGGATGGCAATCAGCCCCAGCATTTT.

This clone has a handful of counts. This rearrangement joins TRBV10-1 to TRBJ1-4; D is unclear. The CDR3 extends over 13 amino acids. The germline V and J ends were trimmed by 8 bases and 8 bases, with 15 bases remaining between them. Germline V gene lookup returns CDR1 WNHNN and CDR2 SYGVQD (reference sequence). In nucleotides, the CDR3 is TGCGCCAGCCAGTTGCAGTCCAACGAAAAACTGTTTTTT. As protein: CASQLQSNEKLFF.

V gene TRBV4-1 combines with J gene TRBJ2-3; 9 nucleotides align to TRBD2. This CDR3 is 16 amino acids long. Trimming took 2 bases from V and 6 from J; bases not matched to a gene: 9. Germline V gives CDR1 MGHRA, CDR2 YSYEKL. The CDR3 loop is CASSQSRGGRIDTQYF. The CDR3 DNA follows: TGCGCCAGCAGCCAATCGCGGGGGGGCCGTATCGATACGCAGTATTTT.

The rearrangement uses TRBV6-1 and TRBJ1-1, with D perhaps TRBD1 (5 bases). V lost 5 bases to trimming and J lost 8 bases, with 18 bases between them. Germline V gene data show CDR1 as MNHNS and CDR2 as SASEGT. The CDR3 consists of 14 residues. In DNA, the CDR3 is TGTGCCAGCAGTACTGACAGACCTCGGGGGGAAGCTTTCTTT. It yields the protein CASSTDRPRGEAFF.

The J gene is TRBJ2-7, the V gene TRBV5-6; a weak D match, TRBD1 (6 bases). V was pared by 4 bases and J by 2 bases, with 13 bases between. CDR1 SGHDT and CDR2 YYEEEE come from the germline V gene. This CDR3 contains 14 residues. The chain's CDR3 is CASSPAGVPYEQYF. In nucleotides, the CDR3 is TGTGCCAGCAGCCCAGCAGGGGTTCCCTACGAGCAGTACTTC.

J is TRBJ1-1 and V is TRBV7-2; D not certain. Germline CDR1 and CDR2: SGHTA and FQGNSA. The CDR3 runs to 13 residues. V was shortened by 6 bases and J by 10 bases, with 18 bases between the two germline ends. The CDR3 sequence: CASRYPGRMGAFF. Here the CDR3 DNA reads TGTGCCAGCAGATACCCCGGGAGGATGGGAGCTTTCTTT. Combining the CDR3 with reference TRBV7-2 and TRBJ1-1 gives the whole variable domain GAGVSQSPSNKVTEKGKDVELRCDPISGHTALYWYRQSLGQGLEFLIYFQGNSAPDKSGLPSDRFSAERTGGSVSTLTIQRTQQEDSAVYLCASRYPGRMGAFFGQGTRLTVV.

This chain joins TRBV5-4 and TRBJ2-5; 12 positions agree with TRBD2. The CDR3 length is 16 residues. Trimming removed 0 bases from V and 2 bases from J; junction bases left unmatched: 2. Germline V gene sequence: CDR1 SGHNT, CDR2 YYREEE (reference sequence). Here the CDR3 DNA reads TGTGCCAGCAGCTTGGTAGGGACTAGCGGGCAAGAGACCCAGTACTTC. The encoded protein is CASSLVGTSGQETQYF. The complete variable domain, with remaining parts taken from reference TRBV5-4 and TRBJ2-5, reads ETGVTQSPTHLIKTRGQQVTLRCSSQSGHNTVSWYQQALGQGPQFIFQYYREEENGRGNFPPRFSGLQFPNYSSELNVNALELDDSALYLCASSLVGTSGQETQYFGPGTRLLVL.

The sample holds a few counts of this clone. The gene calls are TRBV4-1 and TRBJ1-1, with 8 bases fitting TRBD1. CDR3 length equals 15 residues. The junction had 3 bases not matched to a gene; V was cut back by 2 bases and J by 1 base. Germline loops: CDR1 MGHRA, CDR2 YSYEKL. The CDR3 sequence is CASSQIGTGNTEAFF. The CDR3 region has the DNA TGCGCCAGCAGCCAAATTGGGACAGGGAACACTGAAGCTTTCTTT.

The V call is TRBV5-1, the J call TRBJ2-5; 12 bases match TRBD1. Germline V CDR1 and CDR2: SGHRS, YFSETQ. This CDR3 is built from 15 residues. The junction had 5 bases not matched to a gene; V was cut back by 3 bases and J by 5 bases. The CDR3 nucleotides read TGCGCCAGCAGCTCGGGACAGGGGGCGTATGAGACCCAGTACTTC. This translates into CASSSGQGAYETQYF.

The V call is TRBV28, the J call TRBJ2-7, with D tentatively TRBD2 (6 bases). Germline V gene sequence: CDR1 MDHEN, CDR2 SYDVKM. V lost 4 bases, J lost 1 base, and 14 bases lay in between. This CDR3 comprises 15 residues. The CDR3 nucleotides are TGTGCCAGCAGTTCCCCGGCGGGGCTGTCCTACGAGCAGTACTTC. Its translation is CASSSPAGLSYEQYF.

Here the CDR3 reads CAITFDRGYGYTF. CDR3 in DNA: TGTGCCATCACCTTCGACAGGGGATATGGCTACACCTTC. V is TRBV10-3 and J is TRBJ1-2; TRBD1 agrees at 8 bases. This CDR3 region has 13 residues. J gave up 5 bases and V 7 bases, and 6 bases lay outside the gene matches. Looked up from germline, CDR1 is ENHRY and CDR2 is SYGVKD.

This clone was detected only once. The chain has TRBV7-8 and TRBJ1-1, with D maybe TRBD1 (6 bases). The germline gives CDR1 SGHVS, CDR2 FQNEAQ. The CDR3 is 15 residues long. V gave up 5 bases and J gave up 0 bases, with 13 bases separating them. CDR3 in amino acids: CASSLQGAMNTEAFF. The CDR3 bases are TGTGCCAGCAGCCTACAGGGTGCCATGAACACTGAAGCTTTCTTT.

This clone was observed a few times. The chain has TRBV7-3 and TRBJ2-7; 11 bases are a match to TRBD2. Germline V gene data show CDR1 as SGHTA and CDR2 as FQGTGA. This CDR3 contains 16 residues. Trimming cost V 5 bases and J 0 bases; bases outside gene matches: 6. The CDR3 here is CASSPTSGGFSYEQYF. CDR3 coding DNA: TGTGCCAGCAGCCCCACTAGCGGGGGATTCTCCTACGAGCAGTACTTC.